This T cell receptor (beta chain) was recovered during a study of cytomegalovirus exposure and HLA in healthy donors. Regarding the study as a whole: An observed cluster of highly shared sequence variants was recorded as a likely sequencing artifact. The number of N-insertions in an Asian-associated ancestry cluster was reportedly below the 666-donor mean in a later analysis. The study designated fewer than 200 TCR beta chains cytomegalovirus-associated. In a later analysis, across HLA loci, associated TCR counts were highest for DRB1, lowest for HLA-C.

As to this clone: Its target is not known.

The PCR made use of 60 Vbeta and 13 Jbeta primers. Assay: immunoSEQ multiplex PCR; the TCRdb copy retains only in-frame clones and omits some. The repertoire consists of over 100,000 clones, with roughly 80% occurring once and the leading ten covering roughly 20%. The CDR3 totals 13 residues. V dropped 6 bases and J dropped 3 bases, with 11 bases sitting between them. CDR1 and CDR2 (germline): MRHNA, SNTAGT. This sequence was found in a man aged 25-45 years in good health and CMV-seropositive. This chain links TRBV6-4 with TRBJ1-1; a weak D match, TRBD1 (6 bases). Sequencing was carried out using PBMCs. Here the CDR3 reads CASRRGRDTEAFF. The CDR3 nucleotides are TGTGCCAGCAGGCGGGGGCGAGACACTGAAGCTTTCTTT.